The 15 T cell receptor beta chains given below trace back to one sample, sequenced in a study of blood T cell repertoires in COVID-19. Produced via immunoSEQ multiplex PCR; TCRdb's table is partial and in-frame only. The sample contains 320,000 or so clones, 85% of which appear only once. The sequenced sample consisted of PBMCs or T cells enriched from blood (not recorded which). The origin of the receptors is a woman under 40 who had been exposed to COVID-19.

The chain has TRBV28 and TRBJ2-7; D not resolved. Germline V CDR1 and CDR2: MDHEN, SYDVKM. The CDR3 totals 13 residues. Trimming cost V 2 bases and J 2 bases, with 7 bases left between them. As DNA, the CDR3 is TGTGCCAGCAGTTTAGCGCTAACCTACGAGCAGTACTTC. It specifies CASSLALTYEQYF.

CDR3 region: CASSTWTGAGANVLTF. CDR3 sequence (DNA): TGTGCCAGCAGCACCTGGACAGGGGCCGGGGCCAACGTCCTGACTTTC. V gene TRBV5-6 combines with J gene TRBJ2-6; 9 bases agree with TRBD1. Unmatched junction bases numbered 6, after V lost 4 bases and J lost 4 bases. This CDR3 has 16 residues. Germline lookup yields CDR1 SGHDT and CDR2 YYEEEE. Filled out from reference TRBV5-6 and TRBJ2-6, the complete variable domain reads DAGVTQSPTHLIKTRGQQVTLRCSPKSGHDTVSWYQQALGQGPQFIFQYYEEEERQRGNFPDRFSGHQFPNYSSELNVNALLLGDSALYLCASSTWTGAGANVLTFGAGSRLTVL.

V usage is TRBV18 and J usage is TRBJ1-2; D gene unclear. The V and J ends lost 2 bases and 5 bases respectively, with 6 bases between them. Looked up from germline, CDR1 is KGHSH and CDR2 is LQKENI. The CDR3 extends over 12 amino acids. CDR3 in DNA: TGTGCCAGCTCACCAGGAGAGTATGGCTACACCTTC. This encodes CASSPGEYGYTF.

This clone was seen once. This chain links TRBV2 with TRBJ1-5, with D possibly TRBD1 on 6 matching bases. Trimming cost V 6 bases and J 4 bases, with 13 bases left between them. Germline-derived CDR1 and CDR2 are SNHLY and FYNNEI. The CDR3 sequence is 14 residues long. As DNA, the CDR3 is TGTGCCAGCAGCGAATTAGACAGGAATCAGCCCCAGCATTTT. Translated, it gives CASSELDRNQPQHF.

The chain links TRBV4-1 to TRBJ1-1; tentatively, D is TRBD1 (5 bases). Deletions cut 1 base from V and 1 base from J, with 16 bases between. The germline V gene encodes CDR1 MGHRA and CDR2 YSYEKL. The CDR3 contains 17 residues. CDR3 residues: CASSQAFAGYRNTEAFF. The CDR3 DNA sequence: TGCGCCAGCAGCCAAGCTTTTGCAGGGTATAGGAACACTGAAGCTTTCTTT.

This clone was observed once. The chain recombines TRBV29-1 with TRBJ2-4, with 8 bases aligning to TRBD1. V gave up 8 bases and J gave up 4 bases; unmatched junction bases: 10. The CDR3 contains 14 residues. Germline values: CDR1 SQVTM, CDR2 ANQGSEA. The CDR3 nucleotides are TGCAGCTCTATCGGGACAGGAACGAAAAACATTCAGTACTTC. Translating gives CSSIGTGTKNIQYF. The complete variable domain, with remaining parts taken from reference TRBV29-1 and TRBJ2-4, reads SAVISQKPSRDICQRGTSLTIQCQVDSQVTMMFWYRQQPGQSLTLIATANQGSEATYESGFVIDKFPISRPNLTFSTLTVSNMSPEDSSIYLCSSIGTGTKNIQYFGAGTRLSVL.

The chain has TRBV6-5 and TRBJ2-2; D possibly corresponds to TRBD2 (6 bases). V lost 7 bases, J lost 6 bases, and 15 bases lay in between. Germline V gene sequence: CDR1 MNHEY, CDR2 SVGAGI. The CDR3 runs 14 residues. The CDR3 is CASNWGEMAGELFF. The CDR3 bases are TGTGCCAGCAACTGGGGGGAGATGGCCGGGGAGCTGTTTTTT.

The DNA of the CDR3 is TGTGCCACCCGAGGGCCTGCCGCCGGGGAGCTGTTTTTT. It codes for CATRGPAAGELFF. This rearrangement joins TRBV24-1 to TRBJ2-2, with D possibly being TRBD2 (5 bases). This CDR3 region has 13 residues. With 9 bases removed from V and 6 bases from J, the gap between germline ends came to 13 bases. CDR1 and CDR2 (germline): KGHDR, SFDVKD.

This clone was seen only a few times. This chain connects TRBV18 to TRBJ1-5; 11 nucleotides align to TRBD1. There are 16 residues in the CDR3. The V segment lost 4 bases and the J segment 0 bases; nucleotides outside the gene matches: 2. CDR1 and CDR2 (germline): KGHSH, LQKENI. The CDR3 region has the DNA TGTGCCAGCTCACGGGACAGGGGGTATAGCAATCAGCCCCAGCATTTT. It yields the protein CASSRDRGYSNQPQHF.

The chain combines TRBV2 with TRBJ2-2, with no clear D. Trimming pared 4 bases from V and 6 bases from J, leaving 6 bases between. Per the germline V gene, CDR1 is SNHLY and CDR2 is FYNNEI. The CDR3 contains 12 residues. The CDR3 DNA reads TGTGCCAGCAGTGTATACTCCGGGGAGCTGTTTTTT. It specifies CASSVYSGELFF.

This chain joins TRBV27 and TRBJ1-5, with a weak D call TRBD1 (6 bases). The CDR3 runs to 16 residues. Germline CDR1 reads MNHEY; CDR2 reads SMNVEV (reference sequence). V was cut by 6 bases and J by 6 bases, with 21 bases left in between. CDR3 in amino acids: CASSRNGGRGGQPQHF. CDR3 coding DNA: TGTGCCAGCAGCAGAAATGGGGGGCGCGGGGGTCAGCCCCAGCATTTT.

The J gene is TRBJ1-1, the V gene TRBV12-3 or TRBV12-4; D call uncertain. There are 12 residues in the CDR3. Trimming removed 5 bases at V and 6 bases at J, with 10 bases between. The CDR3 region is CASSLVESEAFF. In nucleotides, the CDR3 is TGTGCCAGCAGTCTAGTGGAGTCTGAAGCTTTCTTT.

The chain links TRBV9 to TRBJ2-1, with TRBD1 as a possible D gene (6 bases). V was pared by 3 bases and J by 6 bases, with 16 bases between. This CDR3 region has 15 residues. Germline V CDR1 and CDR2: SGDLS, YYNGEE. The CDR3 DNA is TGTGCCAGCAGCGGCGCCCGACAGGTGGTCAATGAGCAGTTCTTC. Amino acid sequence: CASSGARQVVNEQFF.

The chain recombines TRBV2 with TRBJ2-2; D possibly corresponds to TRBD2 (6 bases). The CDR3 spans 17 residues. Trimming removed 1 base from V and 6 bases from J, with 18 bases in between. Germline assignment: CDR1 SNHLY and CDR2 FYNNEI. Here the CDR3 DNA reads TGTGCCAGCAGTGAAGACCGGGGGAGAGGGCCTCCCGGGGAGCTGTTTTTT. Translating it yields CASSEDRGRGPPGELFF.

The chain couples TRBV5-4 to TRBJ1-2; 12 bases line up with TRBD1. Germline-derived CDR1 and CDR2 are SGHNT and YYREEE (reference sequence). This CDR3 is built from 16 residues. The trim removed 4 bases at V and 4 bases at J, leaving 8 bases unmatched. The CDR3 DNA sequence: TGTGCCAGCAGCCCCCCCGGGACAGGGGGCATCTATGGCTACACCTTC. Its translation: CASSPPGTGGIYGYTF.